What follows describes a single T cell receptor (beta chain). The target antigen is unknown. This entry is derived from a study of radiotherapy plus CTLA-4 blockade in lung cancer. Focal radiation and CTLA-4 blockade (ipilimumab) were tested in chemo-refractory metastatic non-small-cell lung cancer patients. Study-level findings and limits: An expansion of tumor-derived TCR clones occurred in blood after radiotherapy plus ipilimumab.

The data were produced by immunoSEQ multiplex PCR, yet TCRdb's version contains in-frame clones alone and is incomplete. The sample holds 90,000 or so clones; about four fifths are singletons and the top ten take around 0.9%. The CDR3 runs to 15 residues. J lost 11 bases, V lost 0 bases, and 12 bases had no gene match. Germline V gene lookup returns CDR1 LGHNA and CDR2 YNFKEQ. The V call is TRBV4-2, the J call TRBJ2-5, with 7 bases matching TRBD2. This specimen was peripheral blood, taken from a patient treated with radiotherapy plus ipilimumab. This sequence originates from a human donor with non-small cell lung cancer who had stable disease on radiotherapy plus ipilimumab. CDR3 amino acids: CASSQEGRGAYEQYF. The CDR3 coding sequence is TGTGCCAGCAGCCAAGAAGGGAGGGGCGCATATGAGCAGTACTTC.